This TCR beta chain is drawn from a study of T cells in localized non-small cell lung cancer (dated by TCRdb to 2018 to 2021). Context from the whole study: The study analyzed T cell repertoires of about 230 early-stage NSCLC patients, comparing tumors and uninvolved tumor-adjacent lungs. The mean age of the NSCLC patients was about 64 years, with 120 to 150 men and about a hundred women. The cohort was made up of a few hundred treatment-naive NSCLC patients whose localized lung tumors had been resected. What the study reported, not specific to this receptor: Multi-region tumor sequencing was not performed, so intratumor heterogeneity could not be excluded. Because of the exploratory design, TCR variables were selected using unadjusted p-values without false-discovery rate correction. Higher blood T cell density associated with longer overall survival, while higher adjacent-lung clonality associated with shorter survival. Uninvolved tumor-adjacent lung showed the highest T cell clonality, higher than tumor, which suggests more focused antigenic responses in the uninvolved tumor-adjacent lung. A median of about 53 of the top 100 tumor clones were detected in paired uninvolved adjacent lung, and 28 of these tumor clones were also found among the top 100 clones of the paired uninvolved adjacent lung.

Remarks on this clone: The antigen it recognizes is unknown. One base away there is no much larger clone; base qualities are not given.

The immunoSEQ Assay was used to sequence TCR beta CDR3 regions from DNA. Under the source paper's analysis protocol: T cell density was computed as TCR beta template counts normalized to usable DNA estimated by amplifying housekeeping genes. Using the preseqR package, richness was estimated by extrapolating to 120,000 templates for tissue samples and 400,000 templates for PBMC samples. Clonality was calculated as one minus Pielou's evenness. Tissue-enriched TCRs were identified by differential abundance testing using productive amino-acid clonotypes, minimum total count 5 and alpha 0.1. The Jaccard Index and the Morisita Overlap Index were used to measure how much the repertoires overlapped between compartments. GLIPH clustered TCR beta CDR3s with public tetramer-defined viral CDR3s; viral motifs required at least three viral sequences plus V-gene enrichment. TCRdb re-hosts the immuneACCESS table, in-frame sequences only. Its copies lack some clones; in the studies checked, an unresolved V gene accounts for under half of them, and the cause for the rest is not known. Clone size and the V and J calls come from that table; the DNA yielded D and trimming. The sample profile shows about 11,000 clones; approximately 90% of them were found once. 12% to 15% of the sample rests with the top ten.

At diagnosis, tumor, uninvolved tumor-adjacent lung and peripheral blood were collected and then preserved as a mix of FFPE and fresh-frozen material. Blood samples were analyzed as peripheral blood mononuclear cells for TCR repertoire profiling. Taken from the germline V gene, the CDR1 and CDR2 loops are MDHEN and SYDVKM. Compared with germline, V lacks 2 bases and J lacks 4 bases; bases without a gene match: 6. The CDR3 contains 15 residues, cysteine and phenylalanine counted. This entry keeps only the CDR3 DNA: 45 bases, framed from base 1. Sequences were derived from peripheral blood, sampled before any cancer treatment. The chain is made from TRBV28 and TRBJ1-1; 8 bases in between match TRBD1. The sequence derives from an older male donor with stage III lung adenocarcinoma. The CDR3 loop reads CASSLRRQGTTEAFF. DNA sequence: TGTGCCAGCAGTTTACGTCGACAGGGGACCACTGAAGCTTTCTTT. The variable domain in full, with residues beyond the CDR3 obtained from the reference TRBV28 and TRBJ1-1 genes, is DVKVTQSSRYLVKRTGEKVFLECVQDMDHENMFWYRQDPGLGLRLIYFSYDVKMKEKGDIPEGYSVSREKKERFSLILESASTNQTSMYLCASSLRRQGTTEAFFGQGTRLTVV.